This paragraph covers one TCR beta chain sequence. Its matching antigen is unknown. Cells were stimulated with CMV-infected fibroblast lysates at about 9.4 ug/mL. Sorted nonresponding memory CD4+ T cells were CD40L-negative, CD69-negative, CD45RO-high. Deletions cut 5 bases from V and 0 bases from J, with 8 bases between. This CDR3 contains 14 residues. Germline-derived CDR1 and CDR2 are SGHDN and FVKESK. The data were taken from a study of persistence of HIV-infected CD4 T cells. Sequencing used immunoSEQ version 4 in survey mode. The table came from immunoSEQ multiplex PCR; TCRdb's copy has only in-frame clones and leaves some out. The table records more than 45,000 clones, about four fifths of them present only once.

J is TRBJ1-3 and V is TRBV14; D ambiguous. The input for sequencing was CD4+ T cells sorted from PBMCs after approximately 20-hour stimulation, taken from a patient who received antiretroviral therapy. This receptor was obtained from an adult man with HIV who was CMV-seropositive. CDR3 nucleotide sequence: TGTGCCAGCAGCATCACAGCCTCTGGAAACACCATATATTTT. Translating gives CASSITASGNTIYF. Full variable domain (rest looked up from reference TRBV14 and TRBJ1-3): EAGVTQFPSHSVIEKGQTVTLRCDPISGHDNLYWYRRVMGKEIKFLLHFVKESKQDESGMPNNRFLAERTGGTYSTLKVQPAELEDSGVYFCASSITASGNTIYFGEGSWLTVV.